This passage covers 21 T cell receptor beta chains from one sample sequenced in a study of regulatory T cells in long-lasting Graves disease. This sample's time point: newly diagnosed GD, antithyroid drugs for less than 3 months. PBMCs were the source of the RNA used for TCR sequencing. Relying on iRepertoire HTBI primers and Arm-PCR of CDR3 regions, the team built TCR beta libraries. TCRdb redid the calling of the multiplex PCR reads with MiXCR, one entry per CDR3 protein. The sample contains a few hundred thousand distinct CDR3 sequences, around 16% of which appear only once. This same sample was also part of a study on T cells in Graves' hyperthyroidism and ophthalmopathy.

The specimen was peripheral blood mononuclear cells (PBMCs), collected at new diagnosis, from a patient treated with antithyroid drugs. The receptors originated from a woman aged 18-30 years with Graves disease.

The chain links TRBV12-3 or TRBV12-4 to TRBJ2-7; the match to TRBD2 covers 11 bases. Trimming at V came to 2 bases and at J to 7 bases, leaving 13 bases not matched to a gene. The length of the CDR3 is 17 residues. The CDR3 loop reads CASSLYRGLADLGEQYF. Written as DNA, the CDR3 is TGTGCCAGCAGTTTATACCGGGGACTAGCGGACCTAGGGGAGCAGTACTTC.

This clonotype was picked up many times. The chain combines TRBV18 with TRBJ1-5; TRBD1 is a possible D gene (6 bases). This CDR3 comprises 12 residues. V was pared by 8 bases and J by 6 bases, with 11 bases between. Per the germline V gene, CDR1 is KGHSH and CDR2 is LQKENI. CDR3: CASSPTGQPQHF. The CDR3 nucleotides read TGTGCCAGCAGCCCGACAGGTCAGCCCCAGCATTTT.

Ten or more counts support this clonotype. The rearrangement links TRBV5-5 to TRBJ2-2; 13 bases agree with TRBD2. The germline V gene has CDR1 SGHKS and CDR2 YYEKEE (reference sequence). The CDR3 spans 16 residues. V dropped 4 bases and J dropped 6; count of bases not matched to a gene: 6. The CDR3 DNA reads TGTGCCAGCAGCGCTACTAGCGGGGGGGCCGCCGGGGAGCTGTTTTTT. Protein product: CASSATSGGAAGELFF.

CDR3 region: CASSRPRLAGRRDTQYF. The CDR3 DNA reads as TGTGCCAGCAGCCGACCCCGACTAGCGGGGCGCCGCGATACGCAGTATTTT. V usage is TRBV7-2 and J usage is TRBJ2-3; 11 bases align to TRBD2. The germline gives CDR1 SGHTA, CDR2 FQGNSA. The length of the CDR3 is 17 residues. With 5 bases clipped from V and 6 bases from J, the junction kept 13 bases outside the gene matches.

This clonotype was observed many times. This chain uses TRBV11-2 with TRBJ1-4, with D perhaps TRBD1 (5 bases). The CDR3 has 16 residues. CDR1 and CDR2 (germline): SGHAT, FQNNGV. Trimming removed 2 bases at V and 8 bases at J, with 18 bases between. CDR3 sequence reads: CASSLNRSPTGEKLFF. The CDR3 coding sequence is TGTGCCAGCAGCTTAAACAGGAGCCCAACTGGGGAAAAACTGTTTTTT.

The chain carries TRBV9 and TRBJ1-1, with a possible D match to TRBD1 (6 bases). The CDR3 runs to 14 residues. Trimming left V 6 bases short and J 1 base short, with 13 bases between. The germline gives CDR1 SGDLS, CDR2 YYNGEE. CDR3 loop: CASNLQGGNTEAFF. DNA for the CDR3: TGTGCCAGCAACCTACAGGGAGGGAACACTGAAGCTTTCTTT. Variable domain in full (rest from reference TRBV9 and TRBJ1-1): DSGVTQTPKHLITATGQRVTLRCSPRSGDLSVYWYQQSLDQGLQFLIQYYNGEERAKGNILERFSAQQFPDLHSELNLSSLELGDSALYFCASNLQGGNTEAFFGQGTRLTVV.

This clonotype was counted only a few times. Written as DNA, the CDR3 is TGTGCCAGCAGTTTGTCCGGGACAGGGGAGTACGTACTGGATGAGCAGTTCTTC. Amino acid sequence: CASSLSGTGEYVLDEQFF. This chain connects TRBV2 to TRBJ2-1; 10 bases are shared with TRBD1. The CDR3 contains 18 residues. The ends lost 5 bases at V and 8 bases at J; junction bases unmatched: 18. CDR1 and CDR2 (germline): SNHLY, FYNNEI.

V is TRBV20-1 and J is TRBJ2-3; TRBD2 aligns across 7 bases. CDR1 is DFQATT and CDR2 is SNEGSKA in the germline V gene (reference sequence). V lost 1 base, J lost 1 base, and 2 bases stayed unmatched. CDR3 length: 14 amino acids. In DNA form, the CDR3 reads TGCAGTGCTAGAGTGGCGGGGGGCACAGATACGCAGTATTTT. Protein sequence: CSARVAGGTDTQYF.

This clonotype was seen at least ten times. The chain has TRBV3-1 and TRBJ1-1, with a tentative D call TRBD1 (6 bases). The CDR3 is made up of 16 amino acids. Looked up from germline, CDR1 is LGHDT and CDR2 is YNNKEL (reference sequence). The germline V and J ends were trimmed by 4 bases and 4 bases, with 19 bases remaining between them. The CDR3 DNA is TGTGCCAGCAGCCCATCATCGTCGAACAGGGCCACTGAAGCTTTCTTT. This sequence encodes CASSPSSSNRATEAFF. The variable domain in full, completed from reference TRBV3-1 and TRBJ1-1, reads DTAVSQTPKYLVTQMGNDKSIKCEQNLGHDTMYWYKQDSKKFLKIMFSYNNKELIINETVPNRFSPKSPDKAHLNLHINSLELGDSAVYFCASSPSSSNRATEAFFGQGTRLTVV.

This clonotype was found many times. The chain combines TRBV5-1 with TRBJ2-7; 11 bases agree with TRBD1. Germline V lookup: CDR1 SGHRS, CDR2 YFSETQ. Unmatched junction bases numbered 5, after V lost 0 bases and J lost 6 bases. The CDR3 length is 15 residues. The CDR3 region is CASSLGGQGAREQYF. In DNA, the CDR3 is TGCGCCAGCAGCTTGGGAGGACAGGGGGCACGCGAGCAGTACTTC.

CDR3 residues: CATWPGLNTGELFF. The CDR3 DNA follows: TGTGCCACTTGGCCGGGACTAAACACCGGGGAGCTGTTTTTT. The chain joins TRBV10-3 to TRBJ2-2, with TRBD2 matching over 7 bases. The CDR3 is 14 amino acids. The germline V gene encodes CDR1 ENHRY and CDR2 SYGVKD. J gave up 2 bases and V 10 bases, and 7 bases lay outside the gene matches.

This clonotype was seen many times. V is TRBV28 and J is TRBJ1-4; TRBD1 is a possible D gene (5 bases). This CDR3 is built from 16 residues. The germline V gene has CDR1 MDHEN and CDR2 SYDVKM. V shed 2 bases and J shed 2 bases, with 12 bases lying between them. CDR3 DNA: TGTGCCAGCAGTTTAACTGTGGGGGGTACTAATGAAAAACTGTTTTTT. It encodes CASSLTVGGTNEKLFF.

This clonotype was found a few times. The V gene is TRBV6-1, the J gene TRBJ2-7; D is unresolved. Trimming left V 1 base short and J 4 bases short, with 14 bases between. The CDR3 covers 15 residues. Per the germline V gene, CDR1 is MNHNS and CDR2 is SASEGT. The CDR3 loop is CASSEGPGLAYEQYF. CDR3 DNA sequence: TGTGCCAGCAGTGAAGGTCCAGGATTGGCGTACGAGCAGTACTTC.

This chain joins TRBV20-1 and TRBJ1-4, with D perhaps TRBD1 (6 bases). V was pared by 5 bases and J by 4 bases, with 11 bases between. Germline CDR1 is DFQATT and CDR2 is SNEGSKA (reference sequence). CDR3 length: 13 residues. The CDR3 DNA reads TGCAGTGCTCCAGACAGGAGTAATGAAAAACTGTTTTTT. Its protein is CSAPDRSNEKLFF.

This chain joins TRBV18 and TRBJ2-2, with unresolved D. The CDR3 extends over 15 amino acids. Trimming left V 2 bases short and J 6 bases short, with 13 bases between. The germline V gene has CDR1 KGHSH and CDR2 LQKENI. CDR3 DNA sequence: TGTGCCAGCTCACCATTTCCACGGGCGGCCGGGGAGCTGTTTTTT. It specifies CASSPFPRAAGELFF.

V is TRBV7-2 and J is TRBJ1-1; no firm D call. Between the trimmed V and J ends, which lost 6 bases and 7 bases, there was a span of 12 bases. CDR1 is SGHTA, CDR2 FQGNSA, per germline. The CDR3 is 12 amino acids. CDR3 in amino acids: CASRKPGGEAFF. The DNA of the CDR3 is TGTGCCAGCAGAAAACCGGGCGGTGAAGCTTTCTTT.

This clonotype was seen ten or more times. The gene calls are TRBV30 and TRBJ2-1; TRBD2 is a possible D gene (5 bases). Germline values: CDR1 GTSNPN, CDR2 SVGIG (reference sequence). The CDR3 length is 13 residues. V was shortened by 1 base and J by 5 bases, with 9 bases between the two germline ends. The CDR3 nucleotides read TGTGCCTGGAGTGGCCAGACTAACAATGAGCAGTTCTTC. This translates into CAWSGQTNNEQFF.

V and J are TRBV27 and TRBJ1-5; no firm D call. The CDR3 is 13 residues long. V was cut by 6 bases and J by 7 bases, with 13 bases left in between. Looked up from germline, CDR1 is MNHEY and CDR2 is SMNVEV (reference sequence). Here the CDR3 reads CASRDGGSQPQHF. Here the CDR3 DNA reads TGTGCCAGCAGAGATGGAGGGTCCCAGCCCCAGCATTTT.

This clonotype was counted only a few times. The chain links TRBV30 to TRBJ2-6; tentative D call: TRBD1 (7 bases). The germline V gene encodes CDR1 GTSNPN and CDR2 SVGIG (reference sequence). This CDR3 has 16 amino acids. Trimming removed 8 bases at V and 0 bases at J, with 17 bases between. CDR3 DNA sequence: TGTGCCCGTCGGCAGGGGGGCACCTCTGGGGCCAACGTCCTGACTTTC. Protein: CARRQGGTSGANVLTF.

This clonotype was counted many times. The chain uses TRBV20-1 and TRBJ2-3; D is possibly TRBD2 (5 bases). The length of the CDR3 is 14 residues. Deletions cut 2 bases from V and 0 bases from J, with 9 bases between. Germline CDR1 DFQATT, CDR2 SNEGSKA (reference sequence). CDR3 residues: CSARKRTSTDTQYF. The CDR3 bases are TGCAGTGCTAGAAAGCGGACTAGCACAGATACGCAGTATTTT.

The table lists this clonotype with many counts. This sequence joins TRBV27 and TRBJ2-3, with TRBD1 identical over 7 bases. The closer fit of TRBJ2-1 to the DNA end suggests the J call may be wrong. The CDR3 is made up of 12 amino acids. The germline V gene has CDR1 MNHEY and CDR2 SMNVEV (reference sequence). CDR3 region: CASSQTGNEQFF. The CDR3 DNA follows: TGTGCCAGCAGTCAGACAGGGAATGAGCAGTTCTTC.